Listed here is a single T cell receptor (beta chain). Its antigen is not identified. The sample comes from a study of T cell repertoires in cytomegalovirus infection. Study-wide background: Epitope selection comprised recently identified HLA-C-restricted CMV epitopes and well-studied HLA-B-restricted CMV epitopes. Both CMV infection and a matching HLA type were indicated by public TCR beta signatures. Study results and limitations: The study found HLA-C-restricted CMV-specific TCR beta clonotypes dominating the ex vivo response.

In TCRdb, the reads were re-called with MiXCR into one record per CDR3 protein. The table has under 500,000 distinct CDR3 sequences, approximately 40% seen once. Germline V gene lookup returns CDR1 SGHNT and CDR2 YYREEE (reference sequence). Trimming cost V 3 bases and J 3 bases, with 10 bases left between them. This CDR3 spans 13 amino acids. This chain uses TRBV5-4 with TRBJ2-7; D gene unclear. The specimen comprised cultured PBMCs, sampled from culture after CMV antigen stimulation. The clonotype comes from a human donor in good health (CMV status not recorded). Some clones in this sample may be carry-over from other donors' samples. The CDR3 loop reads CASSWTTGYEQYF. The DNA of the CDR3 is TGTGCCAGCAGCTGGACGACGGGCTACGAGCAGTACTTC.